This T cell receptor (beta chain) was recorded in a study of OX40 agonist ivuxolimab in advanced cancers. Describing the broader study: The costimulatory receptor OX40 (CD134) was targeted by ivuxolimab, a fully human IgG2 agonistic monoclonal antibody. Intravenous ivuxolimab was administered to patients every 2 weeks at six dose levels: 0.01, 0.1, 0.3, 1.5, 3 and 10 mg/kg. Of the roughly 52 dose-escalation patients, hepatocellular carcinoma was present in about 20, melanoma in roughly 15, renal cell carcinoma in 9 and head and neck cancer in 9. A male proportion of 82.7% and a mean age of roughly 58 years, ranging from about 20 to 80, were recorded for the dose-escalation cohort. Patients were allowed to have had prior anti-PD-1, anti-PD-L1 or anti-CTLA-4 therapy, and approximately 43% of the dose-escalation patients had previously received checkpoint inhibitors. Three dose-escalation patients achieved partial responses, one with hepatocellular carcinoma and two with cutaneous melanoma. The purpose of peripheral TCRbeta sequencing was to test whether ivuxolimab changed TCR sequence diversity and led to clonal T-cell expansion. The paper reports the monotherapy dose-escalation portion (N of about 51 patients) of the phase I ivuxolimab trial.

Results and caveats for the whole study, not just this receptor: Which antigens the clonally expanded peripheral T cells were specific for was not determined. After ivuxolimab, CD8+ T cells had more expanded clones than CD4+ T cells on average. Low levels of normalized T-cell clonal expansion were also seen in some patients who did not respond. In the 0.1-3.0 mg/kg groups, partial responders had among the lowest normalized peripheral clonal expansion, particularly in CD8+ T cells. At doses of 0.1 to 3.0 mg/kg, clonal expansion of both CD4+ and CD8+ blood T cells was observed from baseline to week 6.

This clone was counted once. This clone's antigen is unknown. Per-base qualities were not stored, and no clone one base away is much larger. For sequencing of the TCRbeta CDR3 region, genomic DNA was extracted from the sorted cells. The immunoSEQ Assay was used for sequencing of TCRbeta CDR3 regions. TCRdb provides this immuneACCESS table in a form limited to in-frame rearrangements. Some clones are lacking; in checked studies, under half of them reflect an unresolved V gene, and why the rest are absent is not known. Present in this sample are roughly 74,000 clones, roughly 80% of which were seen just once. More than 2% of the sample belongs to the ten largest clones. The germline V gene yields MNHEY for CDR1 and SVGAGI for CDR2. From its cysteine to its phenylalanine, the CDR3 spans 12 amino acids. Of all the DNA, just the CDR3 is kept, 36 bases in frame from base 1. The V end loses 4 bases and the J end loses 5 bases, and a stretch of 8 bases separates them.

The trial excluded patients who had a history of autoimmune disease or were on systemic immunosuppression. Peripheral blood for TCR sequencing was drawn from every dose cohort at baseline, at cycle 4 day 1 and at cycle 7 day 1. Samples came from an open-label, multicenter, first-in-human phase I dose-escalation trial of ivuxolimab. Adults with locally advanced or metastatic melanoma, renal cell, hepatocellular, or head and neck squamous cell carcinoma were enrolled in the trial. CD4+ and CD8+ T cells were sorted separately from peripheral blood before TCR sequencing. The sequence joins TRBV6-5 to TRBJ2-5; the D gene cannot be resolved reliably. This clonotype originated in an adult with an advanced solid tumor such as melanoma, head and neck, liver or kidney cancer. The source material was CD4+ or CD8+ T cells sorted from blood, sampled in a trial of the OX40 agonist ivuxolimab. The CDR3 region: CASSSGRETQYF. The DNA reads TGTGCCAGCAGTTCCGGACGGGAGACCCAGTACTTC.